The subject of this entry is one TCR beta chain. Its antigen is currently unknown. Using immunoSEQ multiplex PCR, the repertoire was profiled, and TCRdb retains in-frame clones only, with some absent. Of tens of thousands of clones listed, about 74% are singletons. These data come from a study of T cell responses to AZD1222 COVID-19 vaccine. Overall study findings and caveats: Donors skewed white British and female; clonal diversity was possibly underestimated. Dominant CD4 TCR responses targeted spike regions 160-218 and 743-854.

V lost 0 bases and J 7 bases, leaving 12 bases between the germline ends. The CDR3 has 14 residues. CDR1 is LNHNV, CDR2 YYDKDF, per germline (reference sequence). The V call is TRBV15, the J call TRBJ1-2; D is undetermined. The TCR was taken from an adult in good health. The sample consisted of peripheral blood, taken on day 0 of AZD1222 vaccination. CDR3 sequence reads: CATSRDRTWGGYTF. The CDR3 DNA reads TGTGCCACCAGCAGAGATCGAACTTGGGGTGGCTACACCTTC.